Below, 29 T cell receptor beta chains from the same sample are listed, as sequenced in a study of shared clonotypes between healthy human individuals. The method was immunoSEQ multiplex PCR; TCRdb's version includes in-frame clones alone and lacks a portion of them. The repertoire has over a million clones, approximately 98.5% of them found once; the top ten carry 0.36%. Sequencing was carried out using naive CD4+ T cells sorted from blood. Described subset: CD45RA+ positively selected. The receptors originated from a man under 40 in good health.

The rearrangement links TRBV18 to TRBJ1-2, with D perhaps TRBD1 (6 bases). Germline-derived CDR1 and CDR2 are KGHSH and LQKENI. V dropped 1 base and J dropped 4 bases, with 13 bases sitting between them. CDR3 length: 15 amino acids. The CDR3 nucleotides read TGTGCCAGCTCACCACAGGGGGTTTCATCCTATGGCTACACCTTC. As protein: CASSPQGVSSYGYTF. Full variable domain (remainder filled in from reference TRBV18 and TRBJ1-2): NAGVMQNPRHLVRRRGQEARLRCSPMKGHSHVYWYRQLPEEGLKFMVYLQKENIIDESGMPKERFSAEFPKEGPSILRIQQVVRGDSAAYFCASSPQGVSSYGYTFGSGTRLTVV.

The J gene is TRBJ2-3, the V gene TRBV7-9; D is possibly TRBD2 (5 bases). V lost 1 base and J lost 4, with 15 bases in between. Germline loops: CDR1 SEHNR, CDR2 FQNEAQ (reference sequence). The CDR3 is made up of 16 amino acids. The CDR3 DNA is TGTGCCAGCAGCTTAGGCGCGGGTACCGGCTCAGATACGCAGTATTTT. It is translated as CASSLGAGTGSDTQYF.

CDR3 coding DNA: TGTGCCAGTAGAAAGGGACAGGGGGGCGGCTACACCTTC. Its translation: CASRKGQGGGYTF. V gene TRBV19 combines with J gene TRBJ1-2; 11 positions match TRBD1. CDR3 length equals 13 residues. V lost 6 bases, J lost 8 bases, and 5 bases stayed unmatched. Germline V lookup: CDR1 LNHDA, CDR2 SQIVND (reference sequence).

The chain joins TRBV5-1 to TRBJ2-5; D gene ambiguous. Germline loops: CDR1 SGHRS, CDR2 YFSETQ. The CDR3 spans 14 residues. V lost 2 bases, J lost 3 bases, and 11 bases lay in between. CDR3 in DNA: TGCGCCAGCAGCTTTCTGACCGGAGAAGAGACCCAGTACTTC. Its protein product is CASSFLTGEETQYF. Full variable domain (missing parts from reference TRBV5-1 and TRBJ2-5): KAGVTQTPRYLIKTRGQQVTLSCSPISGHRSVSWYQQTPGQGLQFLFEYFSETQRNKGNFPGRFSGRQFSNSRSEMNVSTLELGDSALYLCASSFLTGEETQYFGPGTRLLVL.

This rearrangement joins TRBV23-1 to TRBJ2-7; D is undetermined. TRBV23-1 is designated an ORF whose function remains uncertain. This CDR3 comprises 14 residues. The V end was cut by 0 bases, the J end by 5 bases, with 11 bases between. CDR3 bases: TGCGCCAGCAGTCAATCGAACAAGGGCCACGAGCAGTACTTC. Translating gives CASSQSNKGHEQYF.

The chain carries TRBV14 and TRBJ2-1; D is unclear. Germline V gene lookup returns CDR1 SGHDN and CDR2 FVKESK. Deletions cut 0 bases from V and 4 bases from J, with 4 bases between. The CDR3 covers 13 residues. CDR3: CASSQEVYNEQFF. Here the CDR3 DNA reads TGTGCCAGCAGCCAAGAAGTTTACAATGAGCAGTTCTTC.

The chain combines TRBV7-6 with TRBJ2-7, with D tentatively TRBD1 (5 bases). With 1 base removed from V and 6 bases from J, the gap between germline ends came to 10 bases. Germline V gene lookup returns CDR1 SGHVS and CDR2 FNYEAQ. This CDR3 comprises 13 residues. The CDR3 DNA reads as TGTGCCAGCAGCTTAGGGGGCAGTGGCGAGCAGTACTTC. Translated, it gives CASSLGGSGEQYF.

This chain connects TRBV30 to TRBJ2-2; the match to TRBD1 covers 7 bases. Trimming took 4 bases from V and 3 from J; bases not matched to a gene: 11. CDR1 is GTSNPN, CDR2 SVGIG, per germline (reference sequence). The CDR3 sequence is 16 residues long. CDR3 DNA sequence: TGTGCCTGGACCAGACGGGACAGCTGGTACACCGGGGAGCTGTTTTTT. Protein product: CAWTRRDSWYTGELFF.

V gene TRBV5-1 combines with J gene TRBJ1-2, with 8 positions matching TRBD1. V shed 0 bases and J 12 bases; nucleotides not matched to a gene: 13. CDR3 length: 15 amino acids. Germline lookup yields CDR1 SGHRS and CDR2 YFSETQ. CDR3 bases: TGCGCCAGCAGCTTGGAGGGACAGGATAGGCGGTCCGACACCTTC. This encodes CASSLEGQDRRSDTF. Supplemented by reference TRBV5-1 and TRBJ1-2, the full variable domain reads KAGVTQTPRYLIKTRGQQVTLSCSPISGHRSVSWYQQTPGQGLQFLFEYFSETQRNKGNFPGRFSGRQFSNSRSEMNVSTLELGDSALYLCASSLEGQDRRSDTFGSGTRLTVV.

V usage is TRBV30 and J usage is TRBJ2-7; 7 positions agree with TRBD1. Germline loops: CDR1 GTSNPN, CDR2 SVGIG (reference sequence). CDR3 length: 15 residues. Trimming cost V 1 base and J 1 base; bases outside gene matches: 7. The CDR3 protein is CAWSGTGPRSYEQYF. The CDR3 bases are TGTGCCTGGAGTGGGACAGGACCCCGGTCCTACGAGCAGTACTTC.

The rearrangement uses TRBV5-4 and TRBJ1-1; D is ambiguous. The CDR3 is 15 amino acids. Germline V CDR1 and CDR2: SGHNT, YYREEE (reference sequence). V lost 0 bases and J 0 bases, leaving 9 bases between the germline ends. CDR3 bases: TGTGCCAGCAGCTTGGGGGCAGCTATGAACACTGAAGCTTTCTTT. Translating it yields CASSLGAAMNTEAFF. The full variable domain, with the rest looked up from reference TRBV5-4 and TRBJ1-1, is ETGVTQSPTHLIKTRGQQVTLRCSSQSGHNTVSWYQQALGQGPQFIFQYYREEENGRGNFPPRFSGLQFPNYSSELNVNALELDDSALYLCASSLGAAMNTEAFFGQGTRLTVV.

The V gene is TRBV6-5, the J gene TRBJ1-4; no reliable D call. Germline V CDR1 and CDR2: MNHEY, SVGAGI. The CDR3 runs 12 residues. The ends were cut back, 6 bases at V and 10 bases at J, with 12 bases in the middle. CDR3 nucleotides: TGTGCCAGCAGCCTTTCCGCGGGAAAACTGTTTTTT. Its protein product is CASSLSAGKLFF.

This chain connects TRBV5-1 to TRBJ2-3; D tentatively fits TRBD1 or TRBD2 (6 bases each). V shed 5 bases and J shed 0 bases, with 16 bases lying between them. Germline V gene data show CDR1 as SGHRS and CDR2 as YFSETQ. This CDR3 contains 16 residues. DNA of the CDR3: TGCGCCAGCAGTTGGCGGGACATTACTAGCACAGATACGCAGTATTTT. As protein: CASSWRDITSTDTQYF.

In this sample, this clone turned up once. This CDR3 is CASSGTLSLETQYF. As DNA, the CDR3 is TGTGCCAGCTCCGGGACCCTAAGCTTGGAGACCCAGTACTTC. The J gene is TRBJ2-5, the V gene TRBV18, with D perhaps TRBD1 or TRBD2 (5 bases each). Germline lookup yields CDR1 KGHSH and CDR2 LQKENI. The CDR3 extends over 14 amino acids. Trimming took 6 bases from V and 5 from J, leaving 16 bases between them.

The V and J genes are TRBV5-4 and TRBJ2-7; 8 bases map to TRBD1. There are 15 residues in the CDR3. Unmatched junction bases numbered 6, after V lost 4 bases and J lost 0 bases. Germline lookup yields CDR1 SGHNT and CDR2 YYREEE (reference sequence). The CDR3 DNA is TGTGCCAGCAGCACCGCAGGACAGGGCTCCTACGAGCAGTACTTC. It is translated as CASSTAGQGSYEQYF.

The genes are TRBV5-4 and TRBJ2-1, with 8 bases lining up with TRBD2. This CDR3 has 15 amino acids. Germline-derived CDR1 and CDR2 are SGHNT and YYREEE (reference sequence). V shed 4 bases, J shed 8 bases, and the junction held 11 bases outside the gene matches. The CDR3 DNA sequence: TGTGCCAGCAGCCCCGGGGGGGGGCGGGGACATGAGCAGTTCTTC. It yields the protein CASSPGGGRGHEQFF.

The chain joins TRBV5-4 to TRBJ2-2; 12 bases map to TRBD2. Germline V gene lookup returns CDR1 SGHNT and CDR2 YYREEE (reference sequence). This CDR3 is built from 16 residues. The ends lost 4 bases at V and 2 bases at J; junction bases unmatched: 3. The CDR3 DNA reads as TGTGCCAGCAGCACCGGACTAGCGGGAAACACCGGGGAGCTGTTTTTT. This encodes CASSTGLAGNTGELFF.

CDR3 region: CASSLEDRAHNEQFF. The CDR3 nucleotides read TGCGCCAGCAGCTTGGAGGACAGGGCCCACAATGAGCAGTTCTTC. V and J are TRBV5-1 and TRBJ2-1; 8 bases match TRBD1. V trimming: 0 bases; J trimming: 5 bases; junction bases outside the gene matches: 4. CDR3 size: 15 residues. CDR1 is SGHRS, CDR2 YFSETQ, per germline.

The rearrangement links TRBV28 to TRBJ1-5; 7 nucleotides line up with TRBD1. The CDR3 sequence is 16 residues long. Germline V CDR1 and CDR2: MDHEN, SYDVKM. Unmatched junction bases numbered 8, after V lost 3 bases and J lost 3 bases. CDR3 bases: TGTGCCAGCAGTTTGAATGGACAGGCATCCAATCAGCCCCAGCATTTT. Translated, it gives CASSLNGQASNQPQHF.

The rearrangement uses TRBV5-4 and TRBJ2-1, with D hard to call. The germline V gene encodes CDR1 SGHNT and CDR2 YYREEE (reference sequence). This CDR3 is 16 amino acids long. Trimming took 4 bases from V and 2 from J, leaving 16 bases between them. The CDR3 protein is CASSRYRTDPYNEQFF. DNA for the CDR3: TGTGCCAGCAGCAGATACCGGACCGATCCCTACAATGAGCAGTTCTTC.

The V and J genes are TRBV7-9 and TRBJ2-1; a possible D gene is TRBD2 (5 bases). The CDR3 consists of 13 residues. Trimming took 2 bases from V and 9 from J, leaving 11 bases between them. Germline V gene sequence: CDR1 SEHNR, CDR2 FQNEAQ (reference sequence). CDR3 amino acids: CASSLILEGEQFF. In DNA form, the CDR3 reads TGTGCCAGCAGCTTAATACTAGAAGGTGAGCAGTTCTTC.

V usage is TRBV27 and J usage is TRBJ1-5; 9 bases match TRBD1. The CDR3 runs 14 residues. The V gene's germline CDR1 is MNHEY and CDR2 SMNVEV (reference sequence). Unmatched junction bases numbered 6, after V lost 6 bases and J lost 6 bases. This CDR3 is CASSYRGLSQPQHF. CDR3 DNA sequence: TGTGCCAGCAGCTACAGGGGGCTGAGTCAGCCCCAGCATTTT.

This sequence joins TRBV7-2 and TRBJ1-4; 8 bases agree with TRBD1. Germline trimming cut 1 base from V and 8 bases from J; bases unmatched to any gene: 9. CDR1 and CDR2 from the germline V gene are SGHTA and FQGNSA. CDR3 length equals 16 residues. CDR3 in DNA: TGTGCCAGCAGCTTAGAAACCCCAGGGGGCGGGGAAAAACTGTTTTTT. Residues: CASSLETPGGGEKLFF.

The CDR3: CASSLGGTPTDNEQFF. CDR3 sequence (DNA): TGTGCCAGCAGCTTAGGGGGGACCCCCACGGACAATGAGCAGTTCTTC. The V call is TRBV7-9, the J call TRBJ2-1, with D perhaps TRBD1 or TRBD2 (5 bases each). CDR3 length: 16 residues. Germline V gene sequence: CDR1 SEHNR, CDR2 FQNEAQ (reference sequence). The ends were cut back, 1 base at V and 5 bases at J, with 15 bases in the middle.

This clone was picked up one time. This chain connects TRBV4-2 to TRBJ2-2, with TRBD2 matching over 14 bases. The germline V gene encodes CDR1 LGHNA and CDR2 YNFKEQ. J lost 1 base, V lost 4 bases, and 5 bases had no gene match. The CDR3 has 18 residues. This CDR3 is CASSPIGLAGGNTGELFF. The CDR3 DNA follows: TGTGCCAGCAGCCCTATAGGACTAGCGGGAGGGAACACCGGGGAGCTGTTTTTT.

The J gene is TRBJ2-1, the V gene TRBV4-1; TRBD1 matches at 8 bases. Germline V lookup: CDR1 MGHRA, CDR2 YSYEKL. The V segment lost 0 bases and the J segment 4 bases; nucleotides outside the gene matches: 11. The CDR3 runs to 18 residues. CDR3 DNA sequence: TGCGCCAGCAGCCAAGATAATCGAGGACAGGGAATTTACAATGAGCAGTTCTTC. It encodes CASSQDNRGQGIYNEQFF.

This clone came up once. The V call is TRBV6-5, the J call TRBJ1-3; a weak D match, TRBD1 (6 bases). CDR1 is MNHEY, CDR2 SVGAGI, per germline. The V end was cut by 4 bases, the J end by 2 bases, with 12 bases between. This CDR3 contains 15 residues. The CDR3 DNA follows: TGTGCCAGCAGTTCCGGGACAACCCCTGGAAACACCATATATTTT. This translates into CASSSGTTPGNTIYF.

As for this clone: The same CDR3 is also encoded by other DNA sequences in this sample. This chain links TRBV29-1 with TRBJ2-1; 7 nucleotides match TRBD2. V dropped 1 base and J dropped 4; count of bases not matched to a gene: 4. The CDR3 spans 14 residues. CDR1 is SQVTM and CDR2 is ANQGSEA in the germline V gene. CDR3 protein: CSVEGGRAYNEQFF. For the CDR3, the DNA is TGCAGCGTTGAAGGAGGGAGGGCTTACAATGAGCAGTTCTTC.

The gene calls are TRBV28 and TRBJ1-5, with 9 bases fitting TRBD1. Germline loops: CDR1 MDHEN, CDR2 SYDVKM. V was clipped by 6 bases and J by 2 bases; unmatched bases: 11. This CDR3 region has 17 residues. CDR3 nucleotides: TGTGCCAGCAGCTCGTCGCGGGACAGGGCTGGCAATCAGCCCCAGCATTTT. Translation: CASSSSRDRAGNQPQHF.